This T cell receptor beta chain was identified in a study of cytotoxic CD8 clonotypes in ibrutinib-treated CLL. Study details: Recorded responses included approximately 24 partial and 2 complete; following median approximately 68 months, roughly 15 stayed remitted and around 12 progressed. Regarding the study as a whole: Public clonotypes proved infrequent, and on treatment they shrank or remained steady.

Only in-frame clones appear in the TCRdb table, and some are missing; sequencing was by immunoSEQ multiplex PCR. The sample consists of about 270,000 clones, approximately 76% of them appearing once. Of note for this clone: Its antigen is unidentified.

The CDR3 totals 18 residues. J gave up 0 bases and V 0 bases, and 5 bases lay outside the gene matches. CDR1 and CDR2 (germline): SGDLS, YYNGEE. The V gene is TRBV9, the J gene TRBJ2-1, with 11 bases that match TRBD2. This clonotype was sampled from a human donor with chronic lymphocytic leukemia. This specimen consisted of PBMCs, obtained at disease progression, from a patient treated with ibrutinib. The CDR3 DNA reads TGTGCCAGCAGCGTAGTAGCGGGAGGGCCGATCTCCTACAATGAGCAGTTCTTC. Protein sequence: CASSVVAGGPISYNEQFF.